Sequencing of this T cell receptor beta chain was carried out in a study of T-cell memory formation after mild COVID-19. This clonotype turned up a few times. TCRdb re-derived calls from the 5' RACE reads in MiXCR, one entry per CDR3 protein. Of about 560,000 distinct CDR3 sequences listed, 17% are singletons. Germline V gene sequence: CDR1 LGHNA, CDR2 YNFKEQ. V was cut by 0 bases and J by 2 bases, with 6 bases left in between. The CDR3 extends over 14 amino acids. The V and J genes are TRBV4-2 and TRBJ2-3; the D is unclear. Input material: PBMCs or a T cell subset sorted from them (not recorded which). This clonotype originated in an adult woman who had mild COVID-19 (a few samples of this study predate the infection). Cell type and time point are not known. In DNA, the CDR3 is TGTGCCAGCAGCCAAGACTACTTCACAGATACGCAGTATTTT. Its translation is CASSQDYFTDTQYF.